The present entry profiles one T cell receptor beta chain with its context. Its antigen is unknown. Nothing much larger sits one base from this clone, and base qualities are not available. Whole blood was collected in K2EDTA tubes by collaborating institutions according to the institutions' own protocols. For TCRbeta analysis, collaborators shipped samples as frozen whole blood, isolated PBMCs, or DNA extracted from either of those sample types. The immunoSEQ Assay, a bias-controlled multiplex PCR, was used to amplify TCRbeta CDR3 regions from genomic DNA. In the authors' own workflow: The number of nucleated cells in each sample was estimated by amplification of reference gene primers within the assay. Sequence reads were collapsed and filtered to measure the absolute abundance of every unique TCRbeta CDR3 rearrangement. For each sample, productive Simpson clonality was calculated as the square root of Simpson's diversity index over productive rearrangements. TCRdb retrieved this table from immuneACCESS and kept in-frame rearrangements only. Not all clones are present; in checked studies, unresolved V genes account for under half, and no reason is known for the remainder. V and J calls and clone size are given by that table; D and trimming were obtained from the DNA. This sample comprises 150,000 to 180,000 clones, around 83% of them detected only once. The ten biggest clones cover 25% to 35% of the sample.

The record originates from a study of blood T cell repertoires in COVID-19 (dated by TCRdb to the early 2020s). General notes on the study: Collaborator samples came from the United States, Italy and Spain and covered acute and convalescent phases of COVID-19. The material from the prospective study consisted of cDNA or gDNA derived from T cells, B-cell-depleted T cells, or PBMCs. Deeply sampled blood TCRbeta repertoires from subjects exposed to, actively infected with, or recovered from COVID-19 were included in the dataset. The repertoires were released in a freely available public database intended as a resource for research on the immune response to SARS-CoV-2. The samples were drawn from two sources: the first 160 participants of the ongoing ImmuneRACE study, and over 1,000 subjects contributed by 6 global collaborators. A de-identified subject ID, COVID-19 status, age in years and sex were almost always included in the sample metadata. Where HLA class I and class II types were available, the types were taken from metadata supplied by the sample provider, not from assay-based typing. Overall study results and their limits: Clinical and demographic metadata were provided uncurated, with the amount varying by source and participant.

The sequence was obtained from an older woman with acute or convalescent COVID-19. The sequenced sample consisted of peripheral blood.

CDR3 region: CAISEQSYTEAFF. Read as DNA, the sequence is TGTGCCATCAGTGAGCAGTCTTACACTGAAGCTTTCTTT. The chain links TRBV10-3 with TRBJ1-1; the D gene cannot be resolved reliably. The CDR3, cysteine through phenylalanine, is 13 amino acids long. Only the CDR3 DNA stays, 39 bases, in frame from base 1. CDR1 ENHRY and CDR2 SYGVKD are derived from the germline V gene. V and J are truncated by 2 bases and 3 bases respectively, leaving an intervening sequence of 7 bases.